This TCR beta chain was recovered during a study of T cells in Graves' hyperthyroidism and ophthalmopathy. This clonotype was seen many times. As yet, its antigen is unknown. The ends were cut back, 6 bases at V and 9 bases at J, with 15 bases in the middle. CDR1 and CDR2 from the germline V gene are SNHLY and FYNNEI. The CDR3 is made up of 13 amino acids. Authors of the study amplified TCR beta CDR3 regions from RNA transcripts. HTBI primers drove first-round RT-PCR of the TCR CDR3. TCRdb itself ran the multiplex PCR reads through MiXCR, one entry per CDR3 protein. The data hold about 290,000 distinct CDR3 sequences, with less than 15% observed a single time. Overall study findings and caveats: Within blood appeared most thyroid clonotypes that had expanded above 0.001.

The TCR sequence derives from a woman aged 25 to 39 with Graves' hyperthyroidism that later progressed to Graves' ophthalmopathy. Sample: blood. The gene calls are TRBV2 and TRBJ2-1, with D uncertain. In DNA, the CDR3 is TGTGCCAGCAGCCGGGTTGATGATGGTGAGCAGTTCTTC. Its translation is CASSRVDDGEQFF.